This T cell receptor beta chain was captured by sequencing in a study of radiation and T cells in renal cell carcinoma. Measured with immunoSEQ multiplex PCR; TCRdb has only the in-frame clones, and not every one. The sample holds some 50,000 clones, approximately 80% seen once. About this clone itself: Its antigen is as yet unknown.

Time point of the sample: blood 2 weeks post-SBRT. Treatment meaning: 15 Gy SBRT to primary tumor, nephrectomy 4 weeks later. Trimming took 6 bases from V and 7 from J, leaving 16 bases between them. This CDR3 is built from 13 residues. From germline, CDR1 is SEHNR and CDR2 FQNEAQ (reference sequence). Overall study results and limits: In blood, top tumor clones expanded by 2 weeks, shrinking by 4.

This sequence was found in an older woman with renal cell carcinoma. The J gene is TRBJ2-7, the V gene TRBV7-9, with D possibly called TRBD1 or TRBD2 (7 bases each). Here the sequenced sample was blood, taken from a patient whose treatment included radiotherapy and nephrectomy. Here the CDR3 DNA reads TGTGCCAGCAGTCCAGGGGGGGCGTGGGAGCAGTACTTC. This translates into CASSPGGAWEQYF. Full variable domain (remainder filled in from reference TRBV7-9 and TRBJ2-7): DTGVSQNPRHKITKRGQNVTFRCDPISEHNRLYWYRQTLGQGPEFLTYFQNEAQLEKSRLLSDRFSAERPKGSFSTLEIQRTEQGDSAMYLCASSPGGAWEQYFGPGTRLTVT.